These T cell receptor beta chains were read from a single sample in a study of shared clonotypes between healthy human individuals. The table came from immunoSEQ multiplex PCR; TCRdb's copy has only in-frame clones and leaves some out. This table holds about 1.5 million clones, roughly 97% found once. The sample taken for sequencing was naive CD4+ T cells sorted from blood. These receptors all stem from a man aged 25 to 40 in good health. Each CDR3 is given with its conserved first and last residue. A D gene is named only where the DNA matches it firmly. Not every row has a clone size; where given, it reads once, few, many or a size class.

v_gene	d_gene	abundance	j_gene	CDR3nt	CDR3aa
TRBV13	TRBD2	-	TRBJ2-3	TGTGCCAGCAGCTTAGATGCACTAGCGGTGGAAGATACGCAGTATTTT	CASSLDALAVEDTQYF
TRBV5-4	-	-	TRBJ1-1	TGTGCCAGCAGCTTGCGGGGGATGCAGAACACTGAAGCTTTCTTT	CASSLRGMQNTEAFF
TRBV6-6	TRBD2	-	TRBJ2-5	TGTGCCAGCAGCCTCCCGGGGGGTAGCGGCCAAGAGACCCAGTACTTC	CASSLPGGSGQETQYF
TRBV9	-	-	TRBJ1-2	TGTGCCAGCAGCGTAGCAGGCCCCACTGGGGGCTATGGCTACACCTTC	CASSVAGPTGGYGYTF
TRBV4-3	TRBD2	-	TRBJ2-2	TGCGCCAGCAGCCAACCTCTAGCGGGAGCGAACACCGGGGAGCTGTTTTTT	CASSQPLAGANTGELFF
TRBV21-1	-	-	TRBJ2-7	TGTGCCAGCACTGGCGAGCAGTACTTC	CASTGEQYF
TRBV6-1	-	-	TRBJ1-2	TGTGCCAGCACTATAGCCGACAGGTACGTCGGTGGCTACACCTTC	CASTIADRYVGGYTF
TRBV11-2	TRBD2	-	TRBJ2-2	TGTGCCAGCAGCTCCGTAGCGGGAAGGTTTGTAGGGGAGCTGTTTTTT	CASSSVAGRFVGELFF
TRBV7-2	-	-	TRBJ1-2	TGTGCCAGCAGCCCTGACAGTGCTAACTATGGCTACACCTTC	CASSPDSANYGYTF
TRBV7-6	-	-	TRBJ2-7	TGTGCCAGCAGCTTAGAACCCACCCACTCGCCCGCCTACGAGCAGTACTTC	CASSLEPTHSPAYEQYF
TRBV11-1	-	-	TRBJ2-6	TGTGCCAGCACTATCCCCCGAGAAAGCTCTGGGGCCAACGTCCTGACTTTC	CASTIPRESSGANVLTF
TRBV4-3	-	-	TRBJ1-4	TGCGCCAGCAGCCGTGGACCCCCATCGGAGAATGAAAAACTGTTTTTT	CASSRGPPSENEKLFF
TRBV21-1	-	-	TRBJ2-2	TGTGCCAGCACCCAATACAGACTCGGACAGGGGGTCTCCACCGGGGAGCTGTTTTTT	CASTQYRLGQGVSTGELFF
TRBV5-6	TRBD2	-	TRBJ2-2	TGTGCCAGCAGCTTGACTAGCGGAACCGGGGAGCTGTTTTTT	CASSLTSGTGELFF
TRBV28	-	once	TRBJ1-2	TGTGCCAGCAGTTCCTATTCCTATGGCTACACCTTC	CASSSYSYGYTF
TRBV18	TRBD2	-	TRBJ2-7	TGTGCCAGCTCACAGGGACTAGCGGAGCTATCCTACGAGCAGTACTTC	CASSQGLAELSYEQYF
TRBV1	-	-	TRBJ2-2	TGCACCAGCAGCCAAGACCCGCCACTTAGCGGGAGGAACACCGGGGAGCTGTTTTTT	CTSSQDPPLSGRNTGELFF
TRBV28	TRBD1	once	TRBJ1-6	TGTGCCAGCAGTTTGCAGGGGGCGGGATCACCCCTCCACTTT	CASSLQGAGSPLHF
TRBV7-2	TRBD2	-	TRBJ2-4	TGTGCCAGCAGCTCCGGGGGGGTCAAAAACATTCAGTACTTC	CASSSGGVKNIQYF
TRBV5-1	TRBD2	-	TRBJ2-7	TGCGCCAGCAGCTTGGCCGCGGGAGGGCCTTACGAGCAGTACTTC	CASSLAAGGPYEQYF
TRBV6-5	TRBD1	-	TRBJ2-7	TGTGCCAGCAGGGGGATCGGGACAGGGACCTACGAGCAGTACTTC	CASRGIGTGTYEQYF
TRBV27	TRBD2	-	TRBJ2-7	TGTGCCAGCAGGGTAGGACTAGCGGGGCTCTACGAGCAGTACTTC	CASRVGLAGLYEQYF
TRBV28	TRBD1	-	TRBJ2-2	TGTGCCAGCAGTTTAGCAGGGGGCGAGAACACCGGGGAGCTGTTTTTT	CASSLAGGENTGELFF
TRBV7-8	-	once	TRBJ2-1	TGTGCCAGCAGCACCCTGCGGGGTTACAATGAGCAGTTCTTC	CASSTLRGYNEQFF
TRBV5-6	-	-	TRBJ2-7	TGTGCCAGCAGCCTGGGGACAACTCCCTACGAGCAGTACTTC	CASSLGTTPYEQYF
TRBV5-1	TRBD2	-	TRBJ2-1	TGCGCCAGCAGCTTGGTGTCGGCTAGCGGCAATGAGCAGTTCTTC	CASSLVSASGNEQFF
TRBV10-3	TRBD2	-	TRBJ2-7	TGTGCCATCAGACTAGCGGGAACCGACGAGCAGTACTTC	CAIRLAGTDEQYF
TRBV7-3	-	few	TRBJ2-5	TGTGCCAGCAGCGTAGGTGGGGGAGAGACCCAGTACTTC	CASSVGGGETQYF
TRBV5-1	-	-	TRBJ2-1	TGCGCCAGCAGCTTGACGAGCGGAACCTACAATGAGCAGTTCTTC	CASSLTSGTYNEQFF
TRBV5-1	TRBD2	once	TRBJ2-1	TGCGCCAGCAGCTTGGGCGGGAGGTTTTACAATGAGCAGTTCTTC	CASSLGGRFYNEQFF
TRBV7-9	-	-	TRBJ1-3	TGTGCCAGCAGCCCTCCTGGGGCGGCGGGAAACACCATATATTTT	CASSPPGAAGNTIYF
TRBV5-4	TRBD1	-	TRBJ1-1	TGTGCCAGCAGCCAAACAGGGGGCACTGAAGCTTTCTTT	CASSQTGGTEAFF
TRBV11-2	TRBD1	-	TRBJ2-7	TGTGCCAGCAGCCCGGGACAGTTGTCCTACGAGCAGTACTTC	CASSPGQLSYEQYF
TRBV6-4	-	-	TRBJ2-5	TGTGCCAGCAGTGACTCGAGTCCCTCCGAAAGGTCCCCGGACCAAGAGACCCAGTACTTC	CASSDSSPSERSPDQETQYF
TRBV5-1	TRBD1	-	TRBJ1-2	TGCGCCAGCAGCTTCGGGACAGGGAGCTTCAGTGGCTACACCTTC	CASSFGTGSFSGYTF
TRBV28	TRBD2	once	TRBJ2-2	TGTGCCAGCACCGACCCGGGACTAGCGTTCCCCGGGGAGCTGTTTTTT	CASTDPGLAFPGELFF
TRBV29-1	TRBD2	-	TRBJ2-1	TGCAGCGTTGGTCCTCTCGGGCGGGAGGTTTACAATGAGCAGTTCTTC	CSVGPLGREVYNEQFF
TRBV11-2	-	-	TRBJ2-3	TGTGCCAGCAGCACCGAAGCAGGCGGCCCCACAGATACGCAGTATTTT	CASSTEAGGPTDTQYF
TRBV5-1	TRBD2	-	TRBJ2-3	TGCGCCAGCAGCTGGTTAGCGGGAAGCACAGATACGCAGTATTTT	CASSWLAGSTDTQYF
TRBV2	-	-	TRBJ1-1	TGTGCCAGCAGTGAGTTAGGGATGAGGGCTGAAGCTTTCTTT	CASSELGMRAEAFF
TRBV2	-	-	TRBJ1-4	TGTGCCAGCAGTGATGGGCCCGTGGCTAATGAAAAACTGTTTTTT	CASSDGPVANEKLFF
TRBV4-2	-	-	TRBJ2-7	TGTGCCAGCAGCCGTAGCGGAGAAGACTACGAGCAGTACTTC	CASSRSGEDYEQYF
TRBV9	TRBD2	-	TRBJ2-5	TGTGCCAGCAGCTCCCACAGCGGGAGTTCGTTGGAGACCCAGTACTTC	CASSSHSGSSLETQYF
TRBV6-5	TRBD2	-	TRBJ2-1	TGTGCCAGCAGTTGGGGACTAGCGGCTTACAATGAGCAGTTCTTC	CASSWGLAAYNEQFF
TRBV4-1	-	once	TRBJ1-2	TGCGCCAGCAGCCGCCCCGGGCAGGCGCGATATGGCTACACCTTC	CASSRPGQARYGYTF
TRBV7-2	TRBD2	-	TRBJ2-1	TGTGCCAGCAGCCAAGGGGGGACTAGCGGGAGCGGGAATGAGCAGTTCTTC	CASSQGGTSGSGNEQFF
TRBV4-3	-	few	TRBJ1-5	TGCGCCAGCAGCCAGGGACGGAATCAGCCCCAGCATTTT	CASSQGRNQPQHF
TRBV5-1	-	-	TRBJ2-4	TGCGCCAGCAGCTTGCTCCCAGGGTTGATTGAAAACATTCAGTACTTC	CASSLLPGLIENIQYF
TRBV7-9	-	once	TRBJ1-1	TGTGCCAGCAGCACCTCACGGGGAGGATCGAACACTGAAGCTTTCTTT	CASSTSRGGSNTEAFF